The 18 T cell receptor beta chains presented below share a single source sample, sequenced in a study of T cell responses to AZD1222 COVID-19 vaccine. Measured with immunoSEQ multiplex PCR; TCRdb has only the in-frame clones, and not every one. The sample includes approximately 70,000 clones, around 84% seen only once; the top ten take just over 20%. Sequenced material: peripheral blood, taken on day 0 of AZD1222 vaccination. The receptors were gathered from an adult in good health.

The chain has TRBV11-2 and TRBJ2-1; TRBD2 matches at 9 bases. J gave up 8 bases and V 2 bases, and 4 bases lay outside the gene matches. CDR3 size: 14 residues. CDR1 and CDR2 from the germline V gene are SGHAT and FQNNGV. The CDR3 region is CASSLSSGMDEQFF. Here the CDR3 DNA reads TGTGCCAGCAGCTTATCTAGCGGGATGGATGAGCAGTTCTTC.

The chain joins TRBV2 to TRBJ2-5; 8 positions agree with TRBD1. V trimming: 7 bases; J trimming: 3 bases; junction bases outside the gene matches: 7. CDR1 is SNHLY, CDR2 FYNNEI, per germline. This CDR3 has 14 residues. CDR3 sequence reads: CASTERTGKETQYF. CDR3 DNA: TGTGCCAGCACCGAGAGGACAGGGAAAGAGACCCAGTACTTC.

The DNA of the CDR3 is TGTGCCAGCAGCCGGGACCACCCTGGCACAGATACGCAGTATTTT. Its protein is CASSRDHPGTDTQYF. This sequence joins TRBV5-5 and TRBJ2-3, with D perhaps matching TRBD1 or TRBD2 (5 bases each). The CDR3 is 15 amino acids. In germline, CDR1 is SGHKS, CDR2 YYEKEE (reference sequence). V lost 4 bases to trimming and J lost 1 base, with 13 bases between them.

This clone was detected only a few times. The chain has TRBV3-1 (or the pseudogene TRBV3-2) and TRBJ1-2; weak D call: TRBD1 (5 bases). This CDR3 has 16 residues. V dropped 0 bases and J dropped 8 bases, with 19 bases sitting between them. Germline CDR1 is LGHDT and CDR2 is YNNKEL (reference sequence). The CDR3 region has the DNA TGTGCCAGCAGCCAAGAGTTGGCAGGGACTGTTAAGGGCTACACCTTC. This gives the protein CASSQELAGTVKGYTF.

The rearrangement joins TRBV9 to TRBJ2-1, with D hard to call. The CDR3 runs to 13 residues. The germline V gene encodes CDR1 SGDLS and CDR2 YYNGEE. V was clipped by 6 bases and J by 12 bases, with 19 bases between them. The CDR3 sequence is CASTSNPGRGQFF. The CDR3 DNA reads TGTGCCAGCACCTCCAACCCCGGCCGAGGGCAGTTCTTC.

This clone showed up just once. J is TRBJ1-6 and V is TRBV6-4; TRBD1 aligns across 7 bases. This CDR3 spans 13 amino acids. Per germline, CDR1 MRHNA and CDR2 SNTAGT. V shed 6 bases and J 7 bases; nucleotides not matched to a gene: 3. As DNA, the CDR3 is TGTGCCAGCAGCCGGGACAGCAATTCACCCCTCCACTTT. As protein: CASSRDSNSPLHF.

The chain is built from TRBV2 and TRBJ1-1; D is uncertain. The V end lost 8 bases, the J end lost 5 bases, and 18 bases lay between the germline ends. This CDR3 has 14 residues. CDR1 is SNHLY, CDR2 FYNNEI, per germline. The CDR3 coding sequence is TGTGCCAGCGCCTTTTCTCCTCCGGGGACTGAAGCTTTCTTT. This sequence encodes CASAFSPPGTEAFF.

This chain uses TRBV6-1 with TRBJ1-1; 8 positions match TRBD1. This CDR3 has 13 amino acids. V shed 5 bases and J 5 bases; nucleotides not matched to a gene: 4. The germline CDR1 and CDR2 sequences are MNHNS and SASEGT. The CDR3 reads CASSWTGRTEAFF. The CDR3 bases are TGTGCCAGCAGTTGGACAGGGAGAACTGAAGCTTTCTTT.

CDR3 DNA: TGCGCCAGCAGCCTCTTTAGCGGGGGCCAATACAATGAGCAGTTCTTC. Residues: CASSLFSGGQYNEQFF. This rearrangement joins TRBV4-1 to TRBJ2-1, with 9 positions matching TRBD2. The CDR3 extends over 16 amino acids. V trimming: 4 bases; J trimming: 4 bases; junction bases outside the gene matches: 8. Germline V gives CDR1 MGHRA, CDR2 YSYEKL.

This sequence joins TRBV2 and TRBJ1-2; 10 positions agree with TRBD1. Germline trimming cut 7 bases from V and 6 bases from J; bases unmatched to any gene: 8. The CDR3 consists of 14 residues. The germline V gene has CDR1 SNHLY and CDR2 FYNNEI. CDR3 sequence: CASIPTGTGDGYTF. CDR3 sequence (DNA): TGTGCCAGCATTCCAACCGGGACAGGGGATGGCTACACCTTC.

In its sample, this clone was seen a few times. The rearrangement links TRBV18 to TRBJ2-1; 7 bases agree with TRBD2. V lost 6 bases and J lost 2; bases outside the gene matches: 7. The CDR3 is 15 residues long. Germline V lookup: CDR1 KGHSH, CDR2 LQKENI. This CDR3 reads CASSQSGNPYNEQFF. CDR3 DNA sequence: TGTGCCAGCTCCCAAAGCGGGAACCCCTACAATGAGCAGTTCTTC.

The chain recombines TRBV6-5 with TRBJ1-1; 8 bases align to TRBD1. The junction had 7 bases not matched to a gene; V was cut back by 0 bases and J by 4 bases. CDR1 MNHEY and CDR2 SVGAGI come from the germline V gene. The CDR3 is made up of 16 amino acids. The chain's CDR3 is CASSYSSLTGVTEAFF. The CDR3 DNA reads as TGTGCCAGCAGTTACTCGAGCTTGACAGGGGTCACTGAAGCTTTCTTT.

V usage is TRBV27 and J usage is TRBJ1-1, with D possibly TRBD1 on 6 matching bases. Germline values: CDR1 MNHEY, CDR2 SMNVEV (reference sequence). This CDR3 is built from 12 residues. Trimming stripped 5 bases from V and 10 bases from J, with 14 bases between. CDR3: CASSPSTGIAFF. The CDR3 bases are TGTGCCAGCAGTCCCAGCACAGGGATAGCTTTCTTT.

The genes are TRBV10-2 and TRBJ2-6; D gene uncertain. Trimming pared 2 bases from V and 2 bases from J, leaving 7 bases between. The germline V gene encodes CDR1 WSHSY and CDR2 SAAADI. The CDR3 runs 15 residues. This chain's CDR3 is CASSEEGTGANVLTF. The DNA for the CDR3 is TGCGCCAGCAGTGAGGAAGGGACTGGGGCCAACGTCCTGACTTTC.

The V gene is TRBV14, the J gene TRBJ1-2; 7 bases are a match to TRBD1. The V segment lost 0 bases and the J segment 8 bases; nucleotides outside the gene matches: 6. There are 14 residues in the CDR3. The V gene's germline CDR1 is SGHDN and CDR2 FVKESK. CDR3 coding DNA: TGTGCCAGCAGCCAAGAGCTGACAGGGATCGGCTACACCTTC. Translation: CASSQELTGIGYTF.

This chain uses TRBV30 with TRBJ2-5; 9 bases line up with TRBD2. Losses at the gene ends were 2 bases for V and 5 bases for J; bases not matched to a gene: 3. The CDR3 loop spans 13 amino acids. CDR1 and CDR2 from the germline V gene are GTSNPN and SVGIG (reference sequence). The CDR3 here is CAWSRREGETQYF. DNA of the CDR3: TGTGCCTGGAGTCGGCGGGAGGGTGAGACCCAGTACTTC.

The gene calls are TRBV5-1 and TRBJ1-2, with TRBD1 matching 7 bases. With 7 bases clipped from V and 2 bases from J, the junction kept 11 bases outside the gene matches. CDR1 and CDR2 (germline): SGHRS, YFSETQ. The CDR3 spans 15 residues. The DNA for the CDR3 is TGCGCCAGCCGCCTCCGGGACAGCGAGAACTATGGCTACACCTTC. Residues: CASRLRDSENYGYTF.

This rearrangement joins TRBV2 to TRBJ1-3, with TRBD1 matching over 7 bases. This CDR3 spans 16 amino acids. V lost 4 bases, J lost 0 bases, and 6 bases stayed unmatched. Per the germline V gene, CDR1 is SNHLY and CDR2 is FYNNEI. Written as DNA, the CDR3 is TGTGCCAGCAGTGGACCTGGACAGGTCTCTGGAAACACCATATATTTT. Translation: CASSGPGQVSGNTIYF.